A selection of T cell receptor beta chains follows, all from one sample in a study of cytomegalovirus exposure and HLA in healthy donors. The protocol was immunoSEQ multiplex PCR, while the TCRdb copy is restricted to in-frame clones and leaves out a portion. This sample has around 29,000 clones, with roughly 60% found just once. Input material: PBMCs. Receptor source: a male donor in good health and CMV-seropositive. Each CDR3 is given with its conserved first and last residue.

TRBJ1-1 TRBV5-1 CASGQGTTEAFF
TRBJ2-3 TRBV7-8 CASSLRLAGGQGDTQYF
TRBJ1-3 TRBV12-5 CASGPGQGRYPGNTIYF
TRBJ1-2 TRBV5-6 CASSFWRTVFVYGYTF
TRBJ2-7 TRBV6-1 CASQAGLSYEQYF
TRBJ1-5 TRBV19 CASSIGPRGLSNQPQHF
TRBJ2-5 TRBV19 CASTPGPQETQYF
TRBJ2-2 TRBV28 CASKKQSTGELFF
TRBJ1-2 TRBV15 CATSSGYSYGYTF
TRBJ1-2 TRBV5-1 CASSSTGGYGYTF
TRBJ1-4 TRBV4-1 CASSQARGSQGATNEKLFF
TRBJ2-1 TRBV5-1 CASSFEDEQFF
TRBJ1-1 TRBV10-3 CAISSQGVNTEAFF
TRBJ2-3 TRBV6-1 CASSEERGGTDTQYF
TRBJ1-5 TRBV6-1 CASRDQGGLYQPQHF
TRBJ1-5 TRBV7-2 CASSPETVWGNQPQHF
TRBJ1-2 TRBV19 CASSIITRAHGYTF
TRBJ2-3 TRBV2 CASSDPRLAGGVDTQYF
TRBJ2-7 TRBV6-1 CASSVTVNYEQYF
TRBJ1-3 TRBV7-8 CASSLRTGSGNTIYF
TRBJ2-3 TRBV5-5 CASSGPTGESADTQYF
TRBJ1-4 TRBV5-8 CASSLGFLSTPGEKLFF
TRBJ2-7 TRBV6-1 CASRIRGRSAEQYF
TRBJ2-3 TRBV27 CASSWKGLADTQYF
TRBJ2-7 TRBV6-1 CASSEVGTGSYEQYF
TRBJ1-1 TRBV7-9 CASSSPEGGGHTEAFF
TRBJ1-2 TRBV30 CAWSVRGRANYGYTF
TRBJ2-5 TRBV7-9 CSSSGQTSGRGETQYF
TRBJ1-2 TRBV6-5 CASSSGQGAMGYTF
TRBJ1-2 TRBV6-1 CASSQLGNGYTF
TRBJ1-1 TRBV9 CASSVVGAGVTEAFF
TRBJ1-5 TRBV6-5 CASSYSVSLSNQPQHF
TRBJ1-1 TRBV4-1 CASSYRGSNTEAFF
TRBJ1-4 TRBV19 CASTDRGATNEKLFF
TRBJ1-2 TRBV5-4 CASSFWRGRGANYGYTF
TRBJ1-5 TRBV19 CASSTTGTGSNQPQHF
TRBJ1-5 TRBV19 CASSIDKHPQGGDQPQHF
TRBJ2-5 TRBV23-1 CASSPRTEETQYF
TRBJ2-5 TRBV30 CAWSVLGQGYETQYF
TRBJ2-7 TRBV18 CASSRDRGLYEQYF
TRBJ1-1 TRBV6-5 CASSYSPGNTEAFF
TRBJ2-7 TRBV7-9 CASEEQGYYEQYF
TRBJ2-2 TRBV2 CASSDRVTGELFF